These 5 T cell receptor beta chains originate from one sample sequenced in a study of T cell repertoires in cytomegalovirus infection. These TCRs are of unknown antigen specificity. TCRdb passed the reads through MiXCR, listing each CDR3 protein once. The sample carries a few hundred thousand distinct CDR3 sequences, around 40% recorded once. This sample comprised cultured PBMCs, obtained from culture after CMV antigen stimulation. The receptors derive from a human donor in good health (CMV status not recorded). Some clones in this sample may be carry-over from other donors' samples.

The chain employs TRBV6-2 or TRBV6-3 and TRBJ2-1, with 9 positions matching TRBD2. Germline V lookup: CDR1 MNHEY, CDR2 SVGEGT. J gave up 15 bases and V 7 bases, and 13 bases lay outside the gene matches. The CDR3 runs to 13 residues. The DNA of the CDR3 is TGTGCCAGCACCCACGGGGCGGGAGGGGTTAGGTTCTTC. This encodes CASTHGAGGVRFF.

The chain employs TRBV6-1 and TRBJ1-1; 10 bases line up with TRBD1. The V segment lost 9 bases and the J segment 4 bases; nucleotides outside the gene matches: 8. This CDR3 contains 14 residues. The germline CDR1 and CDR2 sequences are MNHNS and SASEGT. As DNA, the CDR3 is TGTGCCAGTAGACAGGGGGCCGGGGGCACTGAAGCTTTCTTT. It codes for CASRQGAGGTEAFF.

This clonotype was seen more than once but under ten times. The V gene is TRBV7-2, the J gene TRBJ2-7; perhaps TRBD1 as D (6 bases). CDR1 is SGHTA, CDR2 FQGNSA, per germline. This CDR3 region has 16 residues. V lost 1 base, J lost 2 bases, and 15 bases lay in between. DNA for the CDR3: TGTGCCAGCAGCTTAGTTGGCAGGGGCACCGCCTACGAGCAGTACTTC. Protein: CASSLVGRGTAYEQYF. The full variable domain, with the rest looked up from reference TRBV7-2 and TRBJ2-7, is GAGVSQSPSNKVTEKGKDVELRCDPISGHTALYWYRQSLGQGLEFLIYFQGNSAPDKSGLPSDRFSAERTGGSVSTLTIQRTQQEDSAVYLCASSLVGRGTAYEQYFGPGTRLTVT.

The table lists this clonotype with a few counts. The chain is built from TRBV20-1 and TRBJ2-1; 10 nucleotides line up with TRBD2. Germline trimming cut 3 bases from V and 7 bases from J; bases unmatched to any gene: 24. Germline V gene data show CDR1 as DFQATT and CDR2 as SNEGSKA (reference sequence). This CDR3 has 20 residues. CDR3 in amino acids: CSARTRPATAGGPTLNEQFF. The CDR3 nucleotides read TGCAGTGCTAGGACCCGCCCGGCTACAGCGGGGGGGCCGACGTTAAATGAGCAGTTCTTC.

The J gene is TRBJ2-2, the V gene TRBV24-1; TRBD1 might be the D (6 bases). Germline assignment: CDR1 KGHDR and CDR2 SFDVKD. Trimming left V 5 bases short and J 0 bases short, with 15 bases between. CDR3 size: 17 residues. The CDR3 DNA reads TGTGCCACCAGTGCGGGTTTCCGGACAGCGAACACCGGGGAGCTGTTTTTT. It translates to CATSAGFRTANTGELFF.